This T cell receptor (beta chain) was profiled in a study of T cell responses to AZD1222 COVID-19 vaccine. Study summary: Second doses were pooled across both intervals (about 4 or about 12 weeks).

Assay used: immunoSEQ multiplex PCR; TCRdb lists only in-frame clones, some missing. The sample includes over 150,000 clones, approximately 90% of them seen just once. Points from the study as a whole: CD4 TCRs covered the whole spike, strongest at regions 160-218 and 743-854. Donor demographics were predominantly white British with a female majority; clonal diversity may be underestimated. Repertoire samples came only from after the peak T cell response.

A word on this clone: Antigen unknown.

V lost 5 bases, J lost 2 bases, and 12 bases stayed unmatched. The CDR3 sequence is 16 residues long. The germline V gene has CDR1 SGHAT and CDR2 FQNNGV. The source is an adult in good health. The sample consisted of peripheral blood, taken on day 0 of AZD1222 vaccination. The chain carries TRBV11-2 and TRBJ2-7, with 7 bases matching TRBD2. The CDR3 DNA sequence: TGTGCCAGCAGCCCGGTGGTTGGCGGGAGCCCCTACGAGCAGTACTTC. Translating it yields CASSPVVGGSPYEQYF.